A selection of T cell receptor beta chains follows, all from one sample in a study of blood T cells in healthy people across ages. TCRdb reanalysed the 5' RACE reads using MiXCR and keeps one entry per CDR3 protein. The data show hundreds of thousands of distinct CDR3 sequences, under 30% seen once. Sequencing was done on a sample of blood. The source of these receptors is a woman older than 75 in good health. CDR3s include the opening cysteine and the closing phenylalanine or tryptophan. D genes are given only for firm matches. Part of the rows lack a size; the others show once, few, many or a class for expanded clones.

v_gene	abundance	j_gene	d_gene	CDR3aa	CDR3nt
TRBV7-3	NA	TRBJ2-1	TRBD2	CASSPTSGSNEQFF	TGTGCCAGCAGTCCGACTAGCGGTAGTAATGAGCAGTTCTTC
TRBV11-3	many	TRBJ2-4	NA	CASSWTDLAKNIQYF	TGTGCCAGCAGCTGGACAGACCTAGCCAAAAACATTCAGTACTTC
TRBV18	few	TRBJ2-3	TRBD2	CASSPPFPGGGWDTQYF	TGTGCCAGCTCACCACCGTTTCCGGGAGGAGGCTGGGATACGCAGTATTTT
TRBV4-3	few	TRBJ1-1	NA	CASSQDRGSGEAFF	TGCGCCAGCAGCCAAGATCGTGGGTCTGGTGAAGCTTTCTTT
TRBV15	NA	TRBJ2-6	TRBD1	CATSRTAGQGGVGANVLTF	TGTGCCACCAGCAGAACCGCGGGACAGGGGGGTGTCGGGGCCAACGTCCTGACTTTC
TRBV5-1	NA	TRBJ2-1	NA	CASSLLVQETQFF	TGCGCCAGCAGCTTGCTAGTTCAAGAGACCCAGTTCTTC
TRBV11-2	many	TRBJ2-7	TRBD1	CASSPRNAGTAYEQYF	TGTGCCAGCAGCCCTAGAAATGCCGGGACAGCCTACGAGCAGTACTTC
TRBV9	many	TRBJ2-5	TRBD2	CASSPLAGAQETQYF	TGTGCCAGCAGCCCCCTAGCGGGGGCCCAAGAGACCCAGTACTTC
TRBV5-1	NA	TRBJ2-1	TRBD1	CASSLLTGQGYEQFF	TGCGCCAGCAGCTTGCTAACGGGACAGGGATATGAGCAGTTCTTC
TRBV7-8	few	TRBJ1-1	NA	CASSADRTGFEAFF	TGTGCCAGCAGCGCCGACCGTACAGGGTTCGAAGCTTTCTTT
TRBV2	many	TRBJ2-1	TRBD2	CASSALTSGPYNEQFF	TGTGCCAGCAGTGCCTTGACTAGCGGCCCCTACAATGAGCAGTTCTTC
TRBV3-1	NA	TRBJ2-7	NA	CASSLIPGRIYEQYF	TGTGCCAGCAGCCTTATACCGGGTCGAATCTACGAGCAGTACTTC
TRBV6-2/TRBV6-3	NA	TRBJ1-1	TRBD1	CASSSGQGAEAFF	TGTGCCAGCAGCTCGGGACAGGGGGCTGAAGCTTTCTTT
TRBV12-3/TRBV12-4	NA	TRBJ2-3	TRBD2	CASSPRGTKTDAQYF	TGTGCCAGCAGTCCGCGGGGGACTAAAACAGATGCGCAGTATTTT